These 32 T cell receptor beta chains were all obtained from the same sample, sequenced in a study of blood T cell repertoires in COVID-19. The table came from immunoSEQ multiplex PCR; TCRdb's copy has only in-frame clones and leaves some out. The sample shows some 70,000 clones, 70% to 90% of them seen only once. Sequencing used peripheral blood. Receptor source: a woman aged 45-59 years with COVID-19, enrolled during active disease.

The V call is TRBV3-1 (or the pseudogene TRBV3-2), the J call TRBJ2-7; TRBD1 matches at 7 bases. This CDR3 region has 17 residues. Germline assignment: CDR1 LGHDT and CDR2 YNNKEL (reference sequence). Unmatched junction bases numbered 10, after V lost 2 bases and J lost 0 bases. The CDR3 is CASSQRKLRDSSYEQYF. The CDR3 nucleotides are TGTGCCAGCAGCCAAAGGAAGCTCCGGGACAGCTCCTACGAGCAGTACTTC.

The chain links TRBV2 to TRBJ2-3; TRBD2 matches 7 bases. The CDR3 has 17 amino acids. Trimming at V came to 6 bases and at J to 0 bases, leaving 12 bases not matched to a gene. Germline-derived CDR1 and CDR2 are SNHLY and FYNNEI. In DNA, the CDR3 is TGTGCCAGCAGACAAGGGCTAGCGGAGAAAAGCACAGATACGCAGTATTTT. Encoded protein: CASRQGLAEKSTDTQYF.

V and J are TRBV24-1 and TRBJ1-5, with a tentative D call TRBD1 (6 bases). There are 16 residues in the CDR3. Germline CDR1 and CDR2: KGHDR and SFDVKD. Trimming pared 2 bases from V and 3 bases from J, leaving 13 bases between. CDR3 protein: CATSDSARGSNQPQHF. CDR3 bases: TGTGCCACCAGTGATTCGGCCAGGGGATCCAATCAGCCCCAGCATTTT.

This chain joins TRBV27 and TRBJ2-2, with TRBD2 identical over 13 bases. The CDR3 spans 16 residues. With 6 bases clipped from V and 4 bases from J, the junction kept 5 bases outside the gene matches. Germline CDR1 is MNHEY and CDR2 is SMNVEV (reference sequence). Here the CDR3 reads CASRRLAGGLTGELFF. CDR3 in DNA: TGTGCCAGCAGAAGACTAGCGGGAGGACTCACCGGGGAGCTGTTTTTT.

V is TRBV15 and J is TRBJ2-3, with 7 positions matching TRBD2. This CDR3 has 17 amino acids. Per germline, CDR1 LNHNV and CDR2 YYDKDF (reference sequence). V lost 4 bases, J lost 8 bases, and 18 bases stayed unmatched. The CDR3 sequence: CATSKLSSGAGAVTQYF. CDR3 nucleotide sequence: TGTGCCACCAGCAAGTTGTCGTCCGGGGCGGGAGCGGTTACGCAGTATTTT.

CDR3 nucleotide sequence: TGTGCCAGCAGTTTATGGGCACGGACTAGCGGCCACCAAGAGACCCAGTACTTC. Residues: CASSLWARTSGHQETQYF. The chain joins TRBV28 to TRBJ2-5; 10 bases fit TRBD2. From germline, CDR1 is MDHEN and CDR2 SYDVKM. This CDR3 has 18 residues. Unmatched junction bases numbered 7, after V lost 0 bases and J lost 0 bases.

The chain is built from TRBV7-9 and TRBJ1-4, with D unclear. With 5 bases removed from V and 14 bases from J, the gap between germline ends came to 18 bases. This CDR3 comprises 13 residues. CDR1 is SEHNR, CDR2 FQNEAQ, per germline (reference sequence). DNA for the CDR3: TGTGCCAGCAGCCTTTCCGCGTGGGCCGTGCTGTTTTTT. Protein: CASSLSAWAVLFF.

Only a few counts were recorded for this clone. The gene calls are TRBV11-2 and TRBJ2-2; D might be TRBD1 (7 bases). V lost 5 bases and J lost 4, with 23 bases in between. Germline V gene lookup returns CDR1 SGHAT and CDR2 FQNNGV. The CDR3 runs 18 residues. CDR3 sequence: CASSLIRGDRKGTGELFF. As DNA, the CDR3 is TGTGCCAGCAGCCTCATAAGGGGGGACAGAAAGGGCACCGGGGAGCTGTTTTTT.

In this sample, this clone turned up a few times. Other DNA sequences in this sample translate to the same CDR3. This chain connects TRBV30 to TRBJ1-1; D is unclear. The CDR3 spans 13 residues. CDR1 and CDR2 (germline): GTSNPN, SVGIG (reference sequence). The germline V and J ends were trimmed by 0 bases and 5 bases, with 10 bases remaining between them. The CDR3 protein is CAWSVRSGTEAFF. CDR3 DNA sequence: TGTGCCTGGAGTGTACGTTCCGGGACTGAAGCTTTCTTT.

The CDR3 sequence: CASSSTGEKNTGELFF. CDR3 nucleotide sequence: TGTGCCAGCAGCTCTACAGGGGAGAAGAACACCGGGGAGCTGTTTTTT. This chain connects TRBV13 to TRBJ2-2, with TRBD1 matching over 7 bases. Per the germline V gene, CDR1 is PRHDT and CDR2 is FYEKMQ (reference sequence). The CDR3 runs 16 residues. The junction had 6 bases not matched to a gene; V was cut back by 4 bases and J by 1 base.

This chain connects TRBV11-3 to TRBJ2-3; 10 bases agree with TRBD2. Trimming cost V 2 bases and J 2 bases; bases outside gene matches: 4. This CDR3 is built from 16 residues. Germline V gives CDR1 SGHNT, CDR2 YENEEA. Written as DNA, the CDR3 is TGTGCCAGCAGCTTACTACTAGCGGGAAACACAGATACGCAGTATTTT. It encodes CASSLLLAGNTDTQYF.

The V and J genes are TRBV15 and TRBJ1-5; D perhaps matches TRBD1 (5 bases). CDR1 is LNHNV and CDR2 is YYDKDF in the germline V gene (reference sequence). V lost 0 bases, J lost 4 bases, and 16 bases lay in between. The CDR3 is 17 amino acids. CDR3 amino acids: CATSRDLTDLLNQPQHF. The CDR3 DNA is TGTGCCACCAGCAGAGATCTGACAGATCTTCTTAATCAGCCCCAGCATTTT.

The chain couples TRBV6-2 or TRBV6-3 to TRBJ2-1; no reliable D call. The V gene's germline CDR1 is MNHEY and CDR2 SVGEGT. Trimming shortened V by 5 bases and J by 0 bases, and 14 bases separated the two germline ends. CDR3 length equals 16 residues. CDR3 residues: CASSDRGHSSYNEQFF. The CDR3 nucleotides read TGTGCCAGCAGTGATCGTGGCCACAGCTCCTACAATGAGCAGTTCTTC.

This chain links TRBV5-8 with TRBJ1-3, with 7 positions matching TRBD1. CDR3 size: 15 residues. The J segment lost 1 base and the V segment lost 3 bases, leaving 4 bases of the junction unmatched. Germline loops: CDR1 SGHTS, CDR2 YDEGEE. This CDR3 is CASSSGQYSGNTIYF. The CDR3 nucleotides read TGTGCCAGCAGCTCGGGACAGTATTCTGGAAACACCATATATTTT.

The chain couples TRBV3-1 (or the pseudogene TRBV3-2) to TRBJ2-2, with D possibly matching TRBD1 (7 bases). Trimming stripped 4 bases from V and 4 bases from J, with 13 bases between. CDR3 size: 15 residues. From germline, CDR1 is LGHDT and CDR2 YNNKEL (reference sequence). The DNA for the CDR3 is TGTGCCAGCAGCCGGACAGGAGCGGGCACCGGGGAGCTGTTTTTT. It is translated as CASSRTGAGTGELFF.

This sequence joins TRBV19 and TRBJ1-5; D is unclear. Between the trimmed V and J ends, which lost 1 base and 4 bases, there was a span of 8 bases. The CDR3 runs 14 residues. Germline assignment: CDR1 LNHDA and CDR2 SQIVND (reference sequence). This CDR3 reads CASSIVPTNQPQHF. The CDR3 coding sequence is TGTGCCAGTAGTATAGTCCCAACAAATCAGCCCCAGCATTTT.

This sequence joins TRBV25-1 and TRBJ1-5; no definite D call. The germline gives CDR1 MGHDK, CDR2 SYGVNS. The CDR3 consists of 15 residues. V was cut by 3 bases and J by 2 bases, with 11 bases left in between. The CDR3 nucleotides are TGTGCCAGCAGTGACTCCGAAACTGGCAATCAGCCCCAGCATTTT. This encodes CASSDSETGNQPQHF.

This chain links TRBV7-8 with TRBJ2-1; 7 bases are shared with TRBD1. The germline V gene encodes CDR1 SGHVS and CDR2 FQNEAQ. J gave up 3 bases and V 5 bases, and 7 bases lay outside the gene matches. The CDR3 is 15 residues long. The CDR3 nucleotides are TGTGCCAGCAGCCTACAGGGGTCGAACTACAATGAGCAGTTCTTC. Translation: CASSLQGSNYNEQFF.

V usage is TRBV2 and J usage is TRBJ2-5; 11 bases agree with TRBD2. This CDR3 has 13 amino acids. Per germline, CDR1 SNHLY and CDR2 FYNNEI. Trimming cost V 9 bases and J 1 base; bases outside gene matches: 1. CDR3 region: CARTSGTQETQYF. DNA of the CDR3: TGTGCCAGGACTAGCGGGACCCAAGAGACCCAGTACTTC.

V gene TRBV6-5 combines with J gene TRBJ1-2; a possible D gene is TRBD1 (5 bases). CDR3 size: 13 residues. Trimming pared 6 bases from V and 2 bases from J, leaving 10 bases between. CDR1 and CDR2 from the germline V gene are MNHEY and SVGAGI. In DNA, the CDR3 is TGTGCCAGCAGCCCGCAGGGAAACTATGGCTACACCTTC. Its translation is CASSPQGNYGYTF.

This rearrangement joins TRBV30 to TRBJ2-1; 8 bases are a match to TRBD2. Germline CDR1 GTSNPN, CDR2 SVGIG (reference sequence). J was trimmed by 2 bases and V by 2 bases; bases with no gene match: 8. This CDR3 comprises 16 residues. The CDR3 region is CAWSLREGPTYNEQFF. The CDR3 DNA reads TGTGCCTGGAGTTTACGGGAGGGCCCCACCTACAATGAGCAGTTCTTC.

The V and J genes are TRBV7-8 and TRBJ1-5; 7 bases align to TRBD1. Germline CDR1 reads SGHVS; CDR2 reads FQNEAQ. The CDR3 runs to 15 residues. The V gene end was trimmed by 4 bases and the J gene end by 3 bases; junction bases not matched to a gene: 6. CDR3 in amino acids: CASSSGTAYNQPQHF. For the CDR3, the DNA is TGTGCCAGCAGCTCCGGGACAGCTTACAATCAGCCCCAGCATTTT.

V and J are TRBV2 and TRBJ2-7, with 9 bases that match TRBD1. Per the germline V gene, CDR1 is SNHLY and CDR2 is FYNNEI. Unmatched junction bases numbered 11, after V lost 6 bases and J lost 5 bases. CDR3 length equals 15 residues. Here the CDR3 reads CASREQGARAHEQYF. The CDR3 coding sequence is TGTGCCAGCAGGGAACAGGGGGCTAGGGCCCACGAGCAGTACTTC.

The chain employs TRBV5-4 and TRBJ2-7, with 11 nucleotides matching TRBD1. Trimming took 5 bases from V and 2 from J; bases not matched to a gene: 3. Germline lookup yields CDR1 SGHNT and CDR2 YYREEE (reference sequence). The CDR3 covers 14 residues. The CDR3 nucleotides read TGTGCCAGCAGAGGGACAGGGGGACCCTACGAGCAGTACTTC. The encoded protein is CASRGTGGPYEQYF.

V gene TRBV7-3 combines with J gene TRBJ2-1; the D gene is possibly TRBD1 (6 bases). V was pared by 4 bases and J by 9 bases, with 22 bases between. CDR1 and CDR2 from the germline V gene are SGHTA and FQGTGA. The CDR3 loop spans 16 amino acids. CDR3 sequence: CASSSRLLGAQTEQFF. The CDR3 nucleotides read TGTGCCAGCAGCTCAAGGTTATTGGGGGCACAAACTGAGCAGTTCTTC.

The chain carries TRBV2 and TRBJ2-2; D gene uncertain. The ends were cut back, 2 bases at V and 10 bases at J, with 14 bases in the middle. CDR1 is SNHLY and CDR2 is FYNNEI in the germline V gene. The CDR3 loop spans 14 amino acids. The CDR3 sequence: CASSEKYFRQELFF. The CDR3 DNA sequence: TGTGCCAGCAGTGAAAAGTATTTTCGACAGGAGCTGTTTTTT.

The gene calls are TRBV4-1 and TRBJ2-5; maybe TRBD2 (6 bases). Germline CDR1 MGHRA, CDR2 YSYEKL. Trimming stripped 4 bases from V and 5 bases from J, with 11 bases between. The CDR3 runs 13 residues. The CDR3 nucleotides read TGCGCCAGCAGCCTCCAGAGCGGGGAGACCCAGTACTTC. Translating gives CASSLQSGETQYF.

This clone was counted only a few times. The V call is TRBV5-4, the J call TRBJ2-7, with D perhaps matching TRBD2 (5 bases). This CDR3 comprises 14 residues. Per the germline V gene, CDR1 is SGHNT and CDR2 is YYREEE (reference sequence). The germline V and J ends were trimmed by 2 bases and 5 bases, with 14 bases remaining between them. The CDR3 DNA is TGTGCCAGCAGCTTTGGTGGGAGATCCCACGAGCAGTACTTC. Protein sequence: CASSFGGRSHEQYF.

This clone has just a few counts. This sequence joins TRBV21-1 and TRBJ2-7; the D segment call TRBD1 is taken from the table without a DNA check. TRBV21-1 has pseudogene status. CDR3 size: 14 residues. The CDR3 spells CASSKGDRSYEQYF. As DNA, the CDR3 is TGTGCCAGCAGCAAAGGGGACAGGTCCTACGAGCAGTACTTC.

The rearrangement uses TRBV7-9 and TRBJ1-6; D unclear. The CDR3 extends over 14 amino acids. V lost 3 bases and J 10 bases, leaving 13 bases between the germline ends. CDR1 is SEHNR, CDR2 FQNEAQ, per germline (reference sequence). The CDR3 DNA reads as TGTGCCAGCAGCTTTTCCGGGGTAGGGTCACCCCTCCACTTT. It translates to CASSFSGVGSPLHF.

In its sample, this clone was seen a few times. The chain has TRBV4-3 and TRBJ1-2; the match to TRBD1 covers 7 bases. Per germline, CDR1 LGHNA and CDR2 YSLEER. This CDR3 is built from 14 residues. V lost 3 bases and J lost 3; bases outside the gene matches: 4. The CDR3 region is CASSQGRGDYGYTF. In nucleotides, the CDR3 is TGCGCCAGCAGCCAGGGCAGGGGGGACTATGGCTACACCTTC.

V and J are TRBV24-1 and TRBJ2-1; 8 nucleotides agree with TRBD2. V trimming: 4 bases; J trimming: 4 bases; junction bases outside the gene matches: 5. CDR1 is KGHDR and CDR2 is SFDVKD in the germline V gene. This CDR3 spans 15 amino acids. The DNA of the CDR3 is TGTGCCACCAGTGAGAGCGGGAGTTCGTACAATGAGCAGTTCTTC. It encodes CATSESGSSYNEQFF.